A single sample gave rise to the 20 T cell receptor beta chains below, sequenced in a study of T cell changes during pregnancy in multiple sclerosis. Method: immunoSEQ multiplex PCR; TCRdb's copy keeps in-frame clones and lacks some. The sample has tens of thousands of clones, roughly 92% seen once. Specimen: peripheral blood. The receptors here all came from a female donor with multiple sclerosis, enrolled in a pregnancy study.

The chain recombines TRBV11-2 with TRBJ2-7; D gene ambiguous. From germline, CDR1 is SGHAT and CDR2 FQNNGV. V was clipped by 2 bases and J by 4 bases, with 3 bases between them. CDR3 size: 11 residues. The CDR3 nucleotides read TGTGCCAGCAGCTTACAGTACGAGCAGTACTTC. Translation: CASSLQYEQYF.

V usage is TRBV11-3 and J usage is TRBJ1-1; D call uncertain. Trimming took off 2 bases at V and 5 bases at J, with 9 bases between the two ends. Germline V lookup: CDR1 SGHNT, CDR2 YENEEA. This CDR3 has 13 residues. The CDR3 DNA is TGTGCCAGCAGCTTATTCTGGGAAACTGAAGCTTTCTTT. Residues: CASSLFWETEAFF.

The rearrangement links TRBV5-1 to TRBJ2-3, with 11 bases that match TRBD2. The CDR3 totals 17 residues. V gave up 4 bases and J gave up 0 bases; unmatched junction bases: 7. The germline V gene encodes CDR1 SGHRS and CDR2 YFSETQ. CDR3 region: CASSLGLAGTSTDTQYF. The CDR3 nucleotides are TGCGCCAGCAGCCTCGGACTAGCGGGTACAAGCACAGATACGCAGTATTTT.

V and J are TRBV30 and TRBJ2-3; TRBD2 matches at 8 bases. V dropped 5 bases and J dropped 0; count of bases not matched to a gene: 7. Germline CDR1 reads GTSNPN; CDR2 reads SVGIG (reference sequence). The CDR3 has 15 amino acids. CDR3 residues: CAWGRAGASTDTQYF. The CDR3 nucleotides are TGTGCCTGGGGGAGAGCGGGAGCCAGCACAGATACGCAGTATTTT.

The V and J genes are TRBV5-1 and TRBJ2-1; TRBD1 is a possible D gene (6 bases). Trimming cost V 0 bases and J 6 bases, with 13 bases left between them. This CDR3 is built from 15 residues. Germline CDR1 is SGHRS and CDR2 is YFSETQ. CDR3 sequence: CASSLGAGVGNEQFF. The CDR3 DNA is TGCGCCAGCAGCTTGGGCGCAGGGGTAGGCAATGAGCAGTTCTTC.

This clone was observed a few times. The CDR3 protein is CASSLEQGVGLNEKLFF. The CDR3 nucleotides read TGCGCCAGCAGCTTGGAACAGGGAGTGGGACTTAATGAAAAACTGTTTTTT. V gene TRBV5-1 combines with J gene TRBJ1-4, with D possibly TRBD1 on 6 matching bases. The CDR3 totals 17 residues. Trimming removed 0 bases at V and 4 bases at J, with 16 bases between. Germline CDR1 reads SGHRS; CDR2 reads YFSETQ. The full variable domain, in which reference TRBV5-1 and TRBJ1-4 provide the parts outside the CDR3, is KAGVTQTPRYLIKTRGQQVTLSCSPISGHRSVSWYQQTPGQGLQFLFEYFSETQRNKGNFPGRFSGRQFSNSRSEMNVSTLELGDSALYLCASSLEQGVGLNEKLFFGSGTQLSVL.

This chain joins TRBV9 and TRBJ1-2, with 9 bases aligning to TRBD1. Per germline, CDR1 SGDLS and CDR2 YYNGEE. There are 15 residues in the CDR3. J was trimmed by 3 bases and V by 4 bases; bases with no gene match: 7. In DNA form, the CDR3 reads TGTGCCAGCAGCCCAGAGACAGGGGGGGACTATGGCTACACCTTC. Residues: CASSPETGGDYGYTF.

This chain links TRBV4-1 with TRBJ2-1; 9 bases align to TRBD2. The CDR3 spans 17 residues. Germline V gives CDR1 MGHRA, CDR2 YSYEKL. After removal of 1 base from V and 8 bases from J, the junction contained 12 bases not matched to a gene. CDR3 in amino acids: CASSQGWGLAGIYEQFF. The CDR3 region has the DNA TGCGCCAGCAGCCAAGGCTGGGGACTAGCTGGAATCTATGAGCAGTTCTTC.

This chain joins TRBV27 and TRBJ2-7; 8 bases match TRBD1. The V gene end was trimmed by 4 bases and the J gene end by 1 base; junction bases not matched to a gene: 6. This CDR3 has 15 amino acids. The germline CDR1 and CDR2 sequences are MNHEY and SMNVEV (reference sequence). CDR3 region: CASSSPGTGSYEQYF. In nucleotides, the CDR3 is TGTGCCAGCAGTTCCCCCGGGACAGGTTCCTACGAGCAGTACTTC.

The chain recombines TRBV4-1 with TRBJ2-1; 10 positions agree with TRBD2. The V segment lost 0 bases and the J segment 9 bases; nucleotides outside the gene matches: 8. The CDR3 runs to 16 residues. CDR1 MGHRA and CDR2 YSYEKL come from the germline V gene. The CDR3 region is CASSQDLAGVGGEQFF. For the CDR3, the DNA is TGCGCCAGCAGCCAAGACCTAGCGGGAGTCGGTGGTGAGCAGTTCTTC.

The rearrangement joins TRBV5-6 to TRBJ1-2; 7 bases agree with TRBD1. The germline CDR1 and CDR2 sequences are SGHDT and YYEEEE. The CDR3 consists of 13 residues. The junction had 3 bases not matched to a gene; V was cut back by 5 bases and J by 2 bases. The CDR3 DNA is TGTGCCAGCAGGCCAGGGGGGAACTATGGCTACACCTTC. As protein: CASRPGGNYGYTF.

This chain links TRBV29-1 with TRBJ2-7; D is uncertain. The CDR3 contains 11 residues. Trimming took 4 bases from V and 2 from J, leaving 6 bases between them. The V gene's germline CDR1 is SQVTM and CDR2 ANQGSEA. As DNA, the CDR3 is TGCAGCGTTGGGGAAACCTACGAGCAGTACTTC. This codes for CSVGETYEQYF.

The CDR3 DNA follows: TGTGCCAGCAGCATCCCCGACGTCTCCTACGAGCAGTACTTC. This translates into CASSIPDVSYEQYF. J is TRBJ2-7 and V is TRBV5-6; D is undetermined. CDR1 and CDR2 from the germline V gene are SGHDT and YYEEEE. Trimming pared 4 bases from V and 0 bases from J, leaving 11 bases between. The CDR3 totals 14 residues.

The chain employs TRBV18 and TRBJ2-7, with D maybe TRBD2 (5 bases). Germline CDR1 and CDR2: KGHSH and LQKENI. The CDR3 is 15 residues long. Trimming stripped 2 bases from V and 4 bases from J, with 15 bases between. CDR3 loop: CASSPNLEGGYEQYF. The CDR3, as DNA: TGTGCCAGCTCACCAAATCTTGAGGGCGGGTACGAGCAGTACTTC.

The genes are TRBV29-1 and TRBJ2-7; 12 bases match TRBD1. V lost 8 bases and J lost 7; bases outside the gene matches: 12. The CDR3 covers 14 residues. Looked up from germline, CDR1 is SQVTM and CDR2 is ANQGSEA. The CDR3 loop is CSPPSGQGAWEQYF. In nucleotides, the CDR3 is TGCAGCCCCCCCTCGGGACAGGGGGCATGGGAGCAGTACTTC.

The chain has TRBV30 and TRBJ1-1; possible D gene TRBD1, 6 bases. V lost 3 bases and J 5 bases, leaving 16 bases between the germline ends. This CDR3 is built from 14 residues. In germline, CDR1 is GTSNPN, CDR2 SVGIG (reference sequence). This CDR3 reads CAWRDRRGETEAFF. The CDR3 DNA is TGTGCCTGGAGGGACAGAAGGGGGGAAACTGAAGCTTTCTTT.

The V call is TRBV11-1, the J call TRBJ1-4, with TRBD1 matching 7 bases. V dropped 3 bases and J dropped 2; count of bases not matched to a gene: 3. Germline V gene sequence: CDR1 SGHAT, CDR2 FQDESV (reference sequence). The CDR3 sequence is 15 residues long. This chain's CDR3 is CASSLTGRTNEKLFF. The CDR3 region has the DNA TGTGCCAGCAGCTTGACAGGGCGGACTAATGAAAAACTGTTTTTT.

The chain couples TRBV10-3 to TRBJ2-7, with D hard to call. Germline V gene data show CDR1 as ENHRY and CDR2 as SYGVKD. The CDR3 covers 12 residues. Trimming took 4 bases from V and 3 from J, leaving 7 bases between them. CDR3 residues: CAISGSSYEQYF. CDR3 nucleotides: TGTGCCATCAGTGGGTCCAGCTACGAGCAGTACTTC.

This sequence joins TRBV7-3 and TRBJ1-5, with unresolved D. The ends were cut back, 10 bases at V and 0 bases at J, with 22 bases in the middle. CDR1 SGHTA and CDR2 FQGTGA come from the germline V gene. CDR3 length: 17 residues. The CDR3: CAKTAELRKYSNQPQHF. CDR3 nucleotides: TGTGCCAAAACAGCTGAGCTACGGAAGTATAGCAATCAGCCCCAGCATTTT.

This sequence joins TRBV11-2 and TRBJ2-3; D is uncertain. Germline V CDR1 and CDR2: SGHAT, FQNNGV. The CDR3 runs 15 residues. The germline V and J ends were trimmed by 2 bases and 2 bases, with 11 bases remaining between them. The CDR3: CASSLSPIPTDTQYF. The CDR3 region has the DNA TGTGCCAGCAGCTTATCGCCCATTCCCACAGATACGCAGTATTTT.